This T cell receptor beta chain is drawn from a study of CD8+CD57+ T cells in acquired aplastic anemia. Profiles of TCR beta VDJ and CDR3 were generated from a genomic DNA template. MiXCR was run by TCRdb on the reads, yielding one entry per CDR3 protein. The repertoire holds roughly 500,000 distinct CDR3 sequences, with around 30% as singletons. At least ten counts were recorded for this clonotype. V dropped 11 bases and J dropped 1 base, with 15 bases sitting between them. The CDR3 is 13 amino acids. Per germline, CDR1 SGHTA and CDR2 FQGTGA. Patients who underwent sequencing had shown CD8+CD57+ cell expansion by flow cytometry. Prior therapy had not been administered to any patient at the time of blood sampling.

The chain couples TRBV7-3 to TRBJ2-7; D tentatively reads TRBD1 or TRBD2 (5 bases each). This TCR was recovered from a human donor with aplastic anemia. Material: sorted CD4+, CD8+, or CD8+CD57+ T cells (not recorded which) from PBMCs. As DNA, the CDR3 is TGTGCCCCTCCCGGGACCGATTCCTACGAGCAGTACTTC. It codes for CAPPGTDSYEQYF. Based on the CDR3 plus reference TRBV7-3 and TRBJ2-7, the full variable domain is GAGVSQTPSNKVTEKGKYVELRCDPISGHTALYWYRQSLGQGPEFLIYFQGTGAADDSGLPNDRFFAVRPEGSVSTLKIQRTERGDSAVYLCAPPGTDSYEQYFGPGTRLTVT.